A selection of T cell receptor beta chains follows, all from one sample in a study of cytomegalovirus exposure and HLA in healthy donors. Profiling relied on immunoSEQ multiplex PCR, and the TCRdb table lists in-frame clones only, not all of them. The table shows approximately 190,000 clones, with approximately 80% occurring only once. Input material: PBMCs. The receptors originated from a woman aged 30 to 39 in good health and CMV-seropositive. CDR3s include the opening cysteine and the closing phenylalanine or tryptophan. A D gene is named only where the DNA matches it firmly. Expanded clones get a size class; other rows say once, few or many, or leave the size out.

size: .; D: .; J: TRBJ1-1; V: TRBV25-1; DNA: TGTGCCAGCGCATTCGGCACTGAAGCTTTCTTT; CDR3: CASAFGTEAFF
size: .; D: .; J: TRBJ1-5; V: TRBV11-2; DNA: TGTGCCAGCAGCCGTGACATTCTTCAGCCCCAGCATTTT; CDR3: CASSRDILQPQHF
size: .; D: TRBD2; J: TRBJ2-7; V: TRBV10-2; DNA: TGCGCCAGCACCTCCAAGCGGGAGTCCCAGCCCGATACCTACGAGCAGTACTTC; CDR3: CASTSKRESQPDTYEQYF
size: .; D: .; J: TRBJ2-7; V: TRBV30; DNA: TGTGCCTGGTCTTTTGGGGTGGGGCAAGAGCAGTACTTC; CDR3: CAWSFGVGQEQYF
size: .; D: TRBD1; J: TRBJ1-2; V: TRBV7-9; DNA: TGTGCCAGCAGCTTAGCAGGGGGCCAGTATTACACCTTC; CDR3: CASSLAGGQYYTF
size: .; D: TRBD2; J: TRBJ2-3; V: TRBV11-2; DNA: TGTGCCAGCAGCCTTACTAGCGGGAGCGTCACAGATACGCAGTATTTT; CDR3: CASSLTSGSVTDTQYF
size: .; D: TRBD1; J: TRBJ2-5; V: TRBV9; DNA: TGTGCCAGCAGCGTAGGTACAGGGGTGGGAGAGACCCAGTACTTC; CDR3: CASSVGTGVGETQYF
size: once; D: TRBD1; J: TRBJ2-6; V: TRBV5-1; DNA: TGCGCCAGCAGCCCAACAGGGGTTATGACTGGGGCCAACGTCCTGACTTTC; CDR3: CASSPTGVMTGANVLTF
size: .; D: .; J: TRBJ1-1; V: TRBV25-1; DNA: TGTGCCAGCAGTGAACAGGGGCCAGGGAAGACTGAAGCTTTCTTT; CDR3: CASSEQGPGKTEAFF
size: .; D: .; J: TRBJ2-1; V: TRBV28; DNA: TGTGCCAGCAGTTTACGCCTGCTCCCCGGGGAGCAGTTCTTC; CDR3: CASSLRLLPGEQFF
size: .; D: .; J: TRBJ2-7; V: TRBV10-3; DNA: TGTGCCATCAGCCTCAGCGGAAGTCGAAACGAGCAGTACTTC; CDR3: CAISLSGSRNEQYF
size: .; D: .; J: TRBJ2-2; V: TRBV29-1; DNA: TGCAGCGTTGGAGACACCGGGGAGCTGTTTTTT; CDR3: CSVGDTGELFF
size: .; D: .; J: TRBJ2-7; V: TRBV7-9; DNA: TGTGCCAGCAGCAAGAATTGGCCCTCCTACGAGCAGTACTTC; CDR3: CASSKNWPSYEQYF
size: .; D: TRBD2; J: TRBJ2-3; V: TRBV9; DNA: TGTGCCAGCAGCGTAGGGGCTAGCGGGAGTCGCAGCACAGATACGCAGTATTTT; CDR3: CASSVGASGSRSTDTQYF
size: .; D: .; J: TRBJ1-2; V: TRBV19; DNA: TGTGCCAGTAGGTCGCTGTCGGGTCACTATGGCTACACCTTC; CDR3: CASRSLSGHYGYTF
size: .; D: .; J: TRBJ1-2; V: TRBV29-1; DNA: TGCAGCGGACAAACAGAAAACTATGGCTACACCTTC; CDR3: CSGQTENYGYTF
size: .; D: .; J: TRBJ1-5; V: TRBV29-1; DNA: TGCAGCGTCGCAGGGAATCTCAATCAGCCCCAGCATTTT; CDR3: CSVAGNLNQPQHF
size: .; D: .; J: TRBJ2-3; V: TRBV5-4; DNA: TGTGCCAGCAGCCCGAGCTACACAGATACGCAGTATTTT; CDR3: CASSPSYTDTQYF
size: .; D: .; J: TRBJ2-5; V: TRBV19; DNA: TGTGCCACCAGAGGGTCGCACTCGCAAGAGACCCAGTACTTC; CDR3: CATRGSHSQETQYF
size: .; D: TRBD1; J: TRBJ1-3; V: TRBV5-6; DNA: TGTGCCAGCAGCCCCGTAGGACAGGGAATGGCTGGAAACACCATATATTTT; CDR3: CASSPVGQGMAGNTIYF
size: .; D: .; J: TRBJ1-1; V: TRBV15; DNA: TGTGCCACCAGCAGAAAACAGGGGAACACTGAAGCTTTCTTT; CDR3: CATSRKQGNTEAFF
size: .; D: .; J: TRBJ1-1; V: TRBV29-1; DNA: TGCAGCGTTGATGGGGGCCAGACGAACACTGAAGCTTTCTTT; CDR3: CSVDGGQTNTEAFF